This T cell receptor (beta chain) was sequenced during a study of cytomegalovirus exposure and HLA in healthy donors. Points from the study as a whole: Roughly uniform sequencing depth across donors was assumed, possibly incorrectly.

Turning to this clone: The antigen is undetermined.

Both 60 Vbeta primers and 13 Jbeta primers went into the PCR. As processed by the authors: Counted up in a later analysis, unique TCR beta chains came to roughly 80 million, with around 10 million shared. Sequencing was performed with immunoSEQ multiplex PCR; in TCRdb, only in-frame clones are kept and a portion is missing. The V and J calls and the clone size are those of that table, but D and trimming were determined from the DNA. This table has about 130,000 clones, more than 65% appearing once. This CDR3 is built from 15 residues. CDR1 is SGHRS and CDR2 is YFSETQ in the germline V gene. Between the trimmed V and J ends, which lost 2 bases and 0 bases, there was a span of 11 bases.

The sequence was obtained from a woman in her sixties or seventies in good health and CMV-seropositive. The chain joins TRBV5-1 to TRBJ1-2, with unresolved D. The sample consisted of PBMCs. CDR3 DNA: TGCGCCAGCAGCTTCCAACCGCTAGCTAACTATGGCTACACCTTC. Its protein product is CASSFQPLANYGYTF.